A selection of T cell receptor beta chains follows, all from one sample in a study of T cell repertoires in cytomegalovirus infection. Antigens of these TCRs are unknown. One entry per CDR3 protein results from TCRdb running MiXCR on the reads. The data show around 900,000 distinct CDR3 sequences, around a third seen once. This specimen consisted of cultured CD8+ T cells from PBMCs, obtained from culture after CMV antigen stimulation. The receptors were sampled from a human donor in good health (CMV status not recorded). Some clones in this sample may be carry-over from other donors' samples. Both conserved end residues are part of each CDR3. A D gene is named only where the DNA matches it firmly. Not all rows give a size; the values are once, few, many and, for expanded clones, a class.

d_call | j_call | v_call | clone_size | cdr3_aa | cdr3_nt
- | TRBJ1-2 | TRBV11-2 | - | CVSRWGNYGYTF | TGTGTCAGCAGATGGGGTAACTATGGCTACACCTTC
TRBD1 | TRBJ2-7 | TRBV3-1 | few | CASSQTGYSYEQYF | TGTGCCAGCAGCCAGACAGGGTACTCCTACGAGCAGTACTTC
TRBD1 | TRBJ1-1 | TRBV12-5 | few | CASGSGQGIRTEAFF | TGTGCTAGTGGTTCGGGACAGGGAATAAGGACTGAAGCTTTCTTT
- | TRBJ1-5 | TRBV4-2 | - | CASSQGGGGVDQPQHF | TGTGCCAGCAGCCAAGGAGGGGGGGGGGTGGATCAGCCCCAGCATTTT
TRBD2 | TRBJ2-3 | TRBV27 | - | CASSPAGGPFREEYF | TGTGCCAGCTCCCCCGCGGGGGGGCCCTTTAGGGAGGAGTATTTT
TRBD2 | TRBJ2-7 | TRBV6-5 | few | CASSRKGFDGGATYEQYF | TGTGCCAGCAGCCGTAAGGGGTTTGACGGGGGGGCGACCTACGAGCAGTACTTC
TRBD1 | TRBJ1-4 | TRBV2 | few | CASTGQGGNEKLFF | TGTGCCAGCACCGGACAGGGCGGTAATGAAAAACTGTTTTTT
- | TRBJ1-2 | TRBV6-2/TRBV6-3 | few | CASSPDFTGILTGYTF | TGTGCCAGCAGTCCGGACTTCACAGGGATTCTTACTGGCTACACCTTC
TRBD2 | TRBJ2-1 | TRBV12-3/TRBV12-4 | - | CASNLSGGPYNEQFF | TGTGCCAGCAACCTAAGCGGGGGCCCCTACAATGAGCAGTTCTTC
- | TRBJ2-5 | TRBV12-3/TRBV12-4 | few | CASSTFSYASETQYF | TGTGCCAGCAGCACTTTTTCCTATGCCTCGGAGACCCAGTACTTC
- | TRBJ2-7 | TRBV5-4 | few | CASSLDSLTYEQYF | TGTGCCAGCAGCTTGGACAGTCTAACCTACGAGCAGTACTTC
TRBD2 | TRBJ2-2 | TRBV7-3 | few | CASSTTSGGPAGELFF | TGTGCCAGCAGCACGACTAGCGGGGGTCCCGCCGGGGAGCTGTTTTTT
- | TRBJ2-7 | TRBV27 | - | CATEGPTYEQYF | TGTGCCACCGAGGGACCGACCTACGAGCAGTACTTC
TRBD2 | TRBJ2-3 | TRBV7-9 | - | CASSTGLEAQYF | TGTGCCAGCAGCACCGGACTAGAGGCGCAGTATTTT
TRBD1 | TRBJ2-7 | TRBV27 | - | CVSSPSTGASYEQYF | TGTGTCAGCAGTCCGTCGACAGGGGCGAGCTACGAGCAGTACTTC
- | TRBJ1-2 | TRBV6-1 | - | CAIPRGNLHGYTF | TGTGCCATCCCCCGGGGGAACCTGCATGGCTACACCTTC
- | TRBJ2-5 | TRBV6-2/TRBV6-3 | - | CASSPPGDQYQETQYF | TGTGCCAGCAGTCCCCCGGGGGACCAGTACCAAGAGACCCAGTACTTC
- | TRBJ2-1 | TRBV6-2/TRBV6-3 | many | CASSYGGHEQFF | TGTGCCAGCAGTTACGGAGGGCATGAGCAGTTCTTC
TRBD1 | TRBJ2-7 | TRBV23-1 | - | CASSLGQGSGGEQYF | TGCGCCAGCAGTCTGGGACAGGGGTCAGGAGGCGAGCAGTACTTC
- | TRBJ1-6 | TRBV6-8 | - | CASSYSSGAYNSPLHF | TGTGCCAGCAGTTACTCGTCGGGCGCCTATAATTCACCCCTCCACTTT
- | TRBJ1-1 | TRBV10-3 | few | CAIADLMNTEAFF | TGTGCCATCGCCGACCTCATGAACACTGAAGCTTTCTTT
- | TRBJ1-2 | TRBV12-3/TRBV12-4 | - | CASTVGRGYGYTF | TGTGCCAGCACCGTGGGGCGGGGCTATGGCTACACCTTC
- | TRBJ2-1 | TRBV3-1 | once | CASSQAGSGGAMTQFF | TGTGCCAGCAGCCAAGCGGGTAGTGGGGGGGCAATGACGCAGTTCTTC
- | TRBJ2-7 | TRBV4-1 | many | CASSQGGIWASSYEQYF | TGCGCCAGCAGCCAAGGGGGAATATGGGCAAGCTCCTACGAGCAGTACTTC
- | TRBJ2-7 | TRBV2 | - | CASSELGATSYEQYF | TGTGCCAGCAGTGAACTTGGAGCGACCTCCTACGAGCAGTACTTC
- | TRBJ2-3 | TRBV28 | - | CASSSGAKAGRTDTQYF | TGTGCCAGCAGTTCGGGCGCAAAGGCCGGCCGCACAGATACGCAGTATTTT
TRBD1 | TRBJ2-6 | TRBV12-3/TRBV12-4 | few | CASRSGTADSGANVLTF | TGTGCCAGCAGGTCCGGGACAGCCGACTCTGGGGCCAACGTCCTGACTTTC
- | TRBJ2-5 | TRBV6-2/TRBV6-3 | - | CASTLRGAGAGTQYF | TGTGCCAGCACCCTACGGGGCGCGGGGGCTGGGACCCAGTACTTC
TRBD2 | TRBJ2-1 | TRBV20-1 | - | CSASRPAGGNNEQFF | TGCAGTGCTAGTCGACCAGCGGGGGGCAACAATGAGCAGTTCTTC
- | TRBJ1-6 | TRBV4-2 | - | CASSQSGGGGRAPLHF | TGTGCCAGCAGCCAAAGCGGCGGGGGCGGTAGGGCACCCCTCCACTTT
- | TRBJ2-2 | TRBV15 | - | CATSSEWETGMIGELFF | TGTGCCACCAGCAGCGAATGGGAGACAGGCATGATCGGGGAGCTGTTTTTT
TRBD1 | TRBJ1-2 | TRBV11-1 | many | CASSLGDRRNGYTF | TGTGCCAGCAGCTTAGGGGACAGAAGGAATGGCTACACCTTC
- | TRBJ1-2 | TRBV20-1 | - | CSAPTADSYYGYTF | TGCAGTGCTCCAACCGCGGACAGTTACTATGGCTACACCTTC
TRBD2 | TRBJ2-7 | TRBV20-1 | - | CSARGTSTSYEQYF | TGCAGTGCTAGGGGGACTAGCACCTCCTACGAGCAGTACTTC
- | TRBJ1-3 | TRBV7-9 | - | CASSLKADLWTVDSGNTIYF | TGTGCCAGCAGCTTAAAGGCGGATCTCTGGACAGTCGACTCTGGAAACACCATATATTTT
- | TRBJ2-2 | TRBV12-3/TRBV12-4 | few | CASSLEILNTGELFF | TGTGCCAGCAGTTTAGAAATATTAAACACCGGGGAGCTGTTTTTT
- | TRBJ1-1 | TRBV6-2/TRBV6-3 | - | CASSLQAGHTEAFF | TGTGCCAGCAGTCTGCAGGCAGGGCATACTGAAGCTTTCTTT
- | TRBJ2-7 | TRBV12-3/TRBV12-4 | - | CASSRTGTPYEQYF | TGTGCCAGCAGTCGGACCGGGACACCCTACGAGCAGTACTTC
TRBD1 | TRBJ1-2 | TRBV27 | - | CASSPSLGDRGYGYTF | TGTGCCAGCAGTCCCAGCCTGGGGGACAGGGGCTATGGCTACACCTTC
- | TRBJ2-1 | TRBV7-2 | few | CASSPLPPWDEQFF | TGTGCCAGCAGCCCCCTGCCACCTTGGGATGAGCAGTTCTTC
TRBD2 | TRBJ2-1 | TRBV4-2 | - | CASSQPSGGSGNEQFF | TGTGCCAGCAGCCAACCTAGCGGGGGCTCCGGGAATGAGCAGTTCTTC
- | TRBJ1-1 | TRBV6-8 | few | CASCYSHGGTEAFF | TGTGCCAGCTGTTACTCGCACGGGGGAACTGAAGCTTTCTTT